This T cell receptor (beta chain) was sequenced for a study of CD8 T cells in Susac syndrome. V lost 3 bases to trimming and J lost 0 bases, with 12 bases between them. The CDR3 has 15 amino acids. Germline V gene sequence: CDR1 MNHEY, CDR2 SMNVEV (reference sequence). An amount of RNA that ranged from roughly 0.5 to 1 ug was reverse transcribed with random hexamers. Using its own MiXCR run on the immunoSEQ multiplex PCR reads, TCRdb lists one record per CDR3 protein. The sample carries 250,000 to 300,000 distinct CDR3 sequences, approximately 89% recorded once. The sample consisted of CD8+ T cells from PBMCs. The TCR sequence derives from a human donor with multiple sclerosis. The V and J genes are TRBV27 and TRBJ2-7, with D tentatively TRBD2 (6 bases). The CDR3 DNA sequence: TGTGCCAGCAGTTTCGGTAGCGGAAGCTCCTACGAGCAGTACTTC. Translated: CASSFGSGSSYEQYF.